The rows below give T cell receptor beta chains drawn from one sample of a study of control samples from healthy donors and cancer patients. Sequenced by immunoSEQ multiplex PCR; TCRdb stores in-frame clones only, minus some. The table has more than 100,000 clones, about 93% seen once. The sample consisted of blood. The receptors come from a man aged 18 to 30 in good health. The CDR3 runs from the conserved cysteine through the conserved F or W. D genes are given only for firm matches. Clone size appears in some rows only: once, few, many, or a class for an expanded clone.

abundance	d_gene	v_gene	j_gene	CDR3aa	CDR3nt
NA	NA	TRBV7-9	TRBJ2-3	CASSTATEQQYF	TGTGCCAGCAGCACGGCGACAGAGCAACAGTATTTT
NA	NA	TRBV30	TRBJ1-4	CAWSLNEKLFF	TGTGCCTGGAGCCTAAATGAAAAACTGTTTTTT
NA	NA	TRBV5-4	TRBJ1-3	CASSLDSISGNTIYF	TGTGCCAGCAGCTTGGACTCGATCTCTGGAAACACCATATATTTT
NA	TRBD1	TRBV4-1	TRBJ2-7	CASSPIPGQVYEQYF	TGCGCCAGCAGCCCTATACCGGGACAGGTCTACGAGCAGTACTTC
NA	NA	TRBV13	TRBJ2-2	CASSLGTPPGGGELFF	TGTGCCAGCAGCTTAGGGACACCGCCTGGGGGCGGGGAGCTGTTTTTT
once	NA	TRBV30	TRBJ1-1	CAWSVRQSNTEAFF	TGTGCCTGGAGTGTACGACAGTCAAACACTGAAGCTTTCTTT
NA	NA	TRBV3-1/TRBV3-2	TRBJ2-1	CASSQEGWEQFF	TGTGCCAGCAGCCAAGAGGGTTGGGAGCAGTTCTTC
NA	TRBD2	TRBV28	TRBJ2-1	CASSLAERTRGQFF	TGTGCCAGCAGTCTAGCGGAACGGACGAGAGGGCAGTTCTTC
NA	NA	TRBV4-3	TRBJ1-1	CASSQEYRRGTEAFF	TGCGCCAGCAGCCAAGAGTACCGCCGGGGCACTGAAGCTTTCTTT
NA	NA	TRBV5-1	TRBJ1-5	CASSGNQPQHF	TGCGCCAGCAGCGGAAATCAGCCCCAGCATTTT
NA	TRBD1	TRBV7-2	TRBJ1-2	CASSPTADRDGGYTF	TGTGCCAGCAGCCCCACCGCGGACAGGGATGGGGGCTACACCTTC
NA	TRBD2	TRBV5-1	TRBJ2-7	CASSRGGSYEQYF	TGCGCCAGCAGCCGGGGGGGATCCTACGAGCAGTACTTC
NA	TRBD1	TRBV5-1	TRBJ1-4	CASSLDPGGAANEKLFF	TGCGCCAGCAGCTTGGATCCAGGGGGTGCGGCTAATGAAAAACTGTTTTTT
NA	NA	TRBV20-1	TRBJ2-5	CSASWAEQETQYF	TGCAGTGCTAGTTGGGCGGAGCAAGAGACCCAGTACTTC
NA	TRBD2	TRBV19	TRBJ2-2	CASTTPGLANTGELFF	TGTGCCAGTACCACCCCGGGACTAGCAAACACCGGGGAGCTGTTTTTT
NA	NA	TRBV30	TRBJ2-3	CAWSVRREVGGTDTQYF	TGTGCCTGGAGTGTACGGAGGGAAGTCGGGGGCACAGATACGCAGTATTTT
NA	NA	TRBV23-1	TRBJ2-7	CASSHIARDYEQYF	TGCGCCAGCAGTCACATCGCACGGGACTACGAGCAGTACTTC
NA	NA	TRBV28	TRBJ2-5	CASSPSGRQETQYF	TGTGCCAGCAGCCCGTCGGGGCGCCAAGAGACCCAGTACTTC
NA	TRBD1	TRBV12-3/TRBV12-4	TRBJ1-2	CASSQTQGSGYTF	TGTGCCAGCAGTCAAACACAGGGGTCTGGCTACACCTTC
NA	NA	TRBV11-3	TRBJ2-1	CASSLDGSSYNEQFF	TGTGCCAGCAGCTTAGACGGGAGCTCCTACAATGAGCAGTTCTTC
NA	NA	TRBV19	TRBJ1-1	CASRFPRGPNTEAFF	TGTGCCAGTAGGTTCCCGAGGGGCCCGAACACTGAAGCTTTCTTT
NA	NA	TRBV3-1/TRBV3-2	TRBJ2-5	CASSQSWDKPQETQYF	TGTGCCAGCAGCCAATCTTGGGACAAACCGCAAGAGACCCAGTACTTC
NA	NA	TRBV5-1	TRBJ1-6	CASSLARGNSPLHF	TGCGCCAGCAGCTTGGCACGGGGGAATTCACCCCTCCACTTT
NA	NA	TRBV9	TRBJ1-3	CASSVGDGDVRASGNTIYF	TGTGCCAGCAGCGTAGGGGACGGGGACGTACGAGCCTCTGGAAACACCATATATTTT
NA	TRBD1	TRBV3-1/TRBV3-2	TRBJ2-1	CASSHTTRRQGITAFF	TGTGCCAGCAGCCACACGACACGTAGACAGGGCATTACTGCGTTCTTC
NA	NA	TRBV3-1/TRBV3-2	TRBJ1-4	CASSPHRETNEKLFF	TGTGCCAGCAGCCCCCACAGGGAGACTAATGAAAAACTGTTTTTT
NA	NA	TRBV3-1/TRBV3-2	TRBJ2-1	CASSQELRGEQFF	TGTGCCAGCAGCCAAGAGCTGAGGGGTGAGCAGTTCTTC
NA	NA	TRBV29-1	TRBJ2-7	CSVEVGISYEQYF	TGCAGCGTTGAAGTCGGGATTTCCTACGAGCAGTACTTC
NA	NA	TRBV27	TRBJ1-2	CASSLTKGGGYTF	TGTGCCAGCAGTTTAACGAAAGGGGGTGGCTACACCTTC
NA	TRBD2	TRBV2	TRBJ2-3	CASSASGGKSTDTQYF	TGTGCCAGCAGTGCTAGCGGGGGGAAAAGCACAGATACGCAGTATTTT
NA	NA	TRBV6-5	TRBJ1-3	CASSRIQGYGNTIYF	TGTGCCAGCAGTCGGATTCAGGGGTACGGAAACACCATATATTTT
NA	TRBD1	TRBV9	TRBJ2-1	CASSADRSGNEQFF	TGTGCCAGCAGCGCGGACAGGTCCGGCAATGAGCAGTTCTTC
once	TRBD2	TRBV12-3/TRBV12-4	TRBJ2-2	CASCPGRVGELFF	TGTGCCAGCTGCCCCGGGAGGGTCGGGGAGCTGTTTTTT
NA	NA	TRBV27	TRBJ1-5	CASTPQRGQPQHF	TGTGCCAGCACCCCGCAGCGGGGCCAGCCCCAGCATTTT
once	TRBD2	TRBV2	TRBJ2-3	CASSGTSGHTQYF	TGTGCCAGCAGTGGGACTAGCGGGCATACGCAGTATTTT
NA	NA	TRBV7-2	TRBJ1-1	CASSPEGNYGTIRTEAFF	TGTGCCAGCAGCCCAGAGGGCAATTATGGAACGATTAGGACTGAAGCTTTCTTT
NA	NA	TRBV5-6	TRBJ1-4	CASSLGDPGEKLFF	TGTGCCAGCAGCTTGGGGGACCCAGGCGAAAAACTGTTTTTT
medium-sized	TRBD2	TRBV6-4	TRBJ2-3	CASSDSSGRGTDTQYF	TGTGCCAGCAGTGACTCTAGCGGGAGAGGGACAGATACGCAGTATTTT
NA	NA	TRBV11-2	TRBJ2-6	CASSLGFSGANVLTF	TGTGCCAGCAGCTTAGGGTTCTCTGGGGCCAACGTCCTGACTTTC
NA	TRBD2	TRBV7-3	TRBJ2-2	CASSPPGLAGAAGELFF	TGTGCCAGCAGCCCCCCGGGACTAGCGGGGGCGGCCGGGGAGCTGTTTTTT
NA	TRBD2	TRBV5-1	TRBJ2-3	CASSPGRGTDTQYF	TGCGCCAGCAGCCCCGGGAGGGGAACAGATACGCAGTATTTT
NA	TRBD1	TRBV27	TRBJ2-1	CASSSKGAGYNEQFF	TGTGCCAGCAGTTCAAAGGGGGCCGGGTACAATGAGCAGTTCTTC
NA	TRBD1	TRBV11-2	TRBJ1-5	CASSPTTGGNQPQHF	TGTGCCAGCAGCCCCACTACAGGGGGCAATCAGCCCCAGCATTTT
NA	NA	TRBV7-2	TRBJ2-6	CASSFRAAGANVLTF	TGTGCCAGCAGCTTTAGAGCTGCAGGGGCCAACGTCCTGACTTTC
NA	NA	TRBV18	TRBJ1-2	CASSPGAIYGYTF	TGTGCCAGCTCACCCGGGGCGATCTATGGCTACACCTTC
NA	TRBD1	TRBV29-1	TRBJ2-3	CSAFGGQYTDTQYF	TGCAGCGCCTTTGGGGGACAGTACACAGATACGCAGTATTTT
NA	NA	TRBV5-1	TRBJ2-5	CASNLNGETQYF	TGCGCCAGCAATCTTAACGGAGAGACCCAGTACTTC
NA	NA	TRBV18	TRBJ1-3	CASSPPTGNTIYF	TGTGCCAGCTCACCACCGACTGGAAACACCATATATTTT
NA	NA	TRBV7-2	TRBJ2-3	CASSKRDTQYF	TGTGCCAGCAGCAAGCGGGATACGCAGTATTTT
once	TRBD1	TRBV11-2	TRBJ2-7	CASSLGTGSYEQYF	TGTGCCAGCAGCTTAGGGACAGGCAGCTACGAGCAGTACTTC
NA	TRBD2	TRBV4-1	TRBJ2-3	CASSHNLAGITDTQYF	TGCGCCAGCAGCCATAATTTAGCGGGTATCACAGATACGCAGTATTTT
NA	NA	TRBV12-5	TRBJ1-4	CASDNEKLFF	TGTGCTAGTGACAATGAAAAACTGTTTTTT
NA	NA	TRBV6-1	TRBJ1-4	CASSDRQALNEKLFF	TGTGCCAGCAGTGACAGACAGGCGCTTAATGAAAAACTGTTTTTT
NA	TRBD1	TRBV19	TRBJ1-5	CASSIWDRSHQPQHF	TGTGCCAGTAGTATATGGGACAGGTCCCATCAGCCCCAGCATTTT
NA	TRBD1	TRBV7-2	TRBJ2-1	CASSPDRGGKQFF	TGTGCCAGCAGCCCGGACAGGGGCGGGAAGCAGTTCTTC
NA	NA	TRBV7-9	TRBJ1-2	CASRGEGYGYGYTF	TGTGCCAGCAGGGGGGAGGGTTATGGTTATGGCTACACCTTC
once	NA	TRBV18	TRBJ2-3	CASSPPAYRTDTQYF	TGTGCCAGCTCACCACCGGCCTACCGTACAGATACGCAGTATTTT
once	TRBD1	TRBV11-2	TRBJ1-2	CASSSVGQGGYGYTF	TGTGCCAGCAGCTCCGTGGGACAGGGTGGCTATGGCTACACCTTC
NA	TRBD2	TRBV27	TRBJ2-3	CASSSGGRAFTDTQYF	TGTGCCAGCAGTTCTGGCGGGAGGGCCTTCACAGATACGCAGTATTTT